Detailed here is one T cell receptor beta chain. The data derive from a study of blood T cell repertoires in COVID-19. Turning to the study itself: COVID-19 samples, acute and convalescent, were from the United States, Italy and Spain. T cells, B-cell-depleted T cells, or PBMCs supplied cDNA or gDNA.

Using immunoSEQ multiplex PCR, the repertoire was profiled, and TCRdb retains in-frame clones only, with some absent. The sample lists more than 150,000 clones; around nine tenths were seen once. With 5 bases removed from V and 3 bases from J, the gap between germline ends came to 19 bases. The germline V gene has CDR1 LNHNV and CDR2 YYDKDF (reference sequence). The CDR3 is 16 amino acids. This TCR was recovered from a woman between 18 and 30 years old who had recovered from COVID-19. Sequenced: peripheral blood. This sequence joins TRBV15 and TRBJ2-5; possible D gene TRBD1, 7 bases. CDR3 nucleotides: TGTGCCACCAGCGCAGGGGGGTACAGGCTAGAAGAGACCCAGTACTTC. This codes for CATSAGGYRLEETQYF.